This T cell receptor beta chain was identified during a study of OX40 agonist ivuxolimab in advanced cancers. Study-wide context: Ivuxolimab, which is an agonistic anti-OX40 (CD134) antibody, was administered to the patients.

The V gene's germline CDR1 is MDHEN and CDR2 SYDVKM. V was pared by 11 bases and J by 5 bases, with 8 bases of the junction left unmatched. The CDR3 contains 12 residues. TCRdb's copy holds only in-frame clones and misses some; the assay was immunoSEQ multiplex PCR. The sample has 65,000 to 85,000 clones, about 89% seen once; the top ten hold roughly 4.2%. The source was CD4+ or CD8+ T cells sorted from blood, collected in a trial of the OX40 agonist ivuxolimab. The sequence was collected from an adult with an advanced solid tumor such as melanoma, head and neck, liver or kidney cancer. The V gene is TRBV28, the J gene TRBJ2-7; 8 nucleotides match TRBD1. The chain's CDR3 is CALGRGLNEQYF. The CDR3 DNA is TGTGCCTTGGGCAGGGGGCTCAACGAGCAGTACTTC.